This TCR beta chain was obtained from a study of T cell repertoires in cytomegalovirus infection. Turning to the study itself: CMV infection and matching HLA type were both indicated by public TCR beta signatures.

A single record per CDR3 protein comes from TCRdb applying MiXCR to the reads. The sample has about 300,000 distinct CDR3 sequences, about 8.8% seen once; the top ten hold around 2.5%. CDR1 and CDR2 (germline): LNHDA, SQIVND (reference sequence). This CDR3 is 16 amino acids long. V lost 6 bases, J lost 0 bases, and 15 bases lay in between. Study-level points and caveats: HLA-C-restricted, CMV-specific TCR beta clonotypes were dominant ex vivo. Accumulated public TCR beta family frequency recognized individuals carrying CMV together with the relevant HLA.

About this clonotype: Its antigen is unidentified.

The gene calls are TRBV19 and TRBJ1-5; D not certain. This receptor was taken from a human donor in good health (CMV status not recorded). Some clones in this sample may be carry-over from other donors' samples. Sequenced sample: PBMCs. This chain's CDR3 is CASRFWQPYSNQPQHF. The CDR3 nucleotides read TGTGCCAGTAGATTTTGGCAGCCCTATAGCAATCAGCCCCAGCATTTT.